Below, 9 T cell receptor beta chains from the same sample are listed, as sequenced in a study of identical twins. TCRdb re-called the 5' RACE reads with MiXCR, one entry per CDR3 protein. The table includes 460,000 or so distinct CDR3 sequences, more than 13% detected once. The same data also went into a second study, on yellow fever vaccine responses in identical twins.

The sequenced sample was CD4+ T cells sorted from blood. These receptors came from a woman aged 18-29 years in good health.

This clonotype was observed a handful of times. This chain links TRBV12-3 or TRBV12-4 with TRBJ2-4; D is perhaps TRBD1 or TRBD2 (5 bases each). Trimming left V 1 base short and J 3 bases short, with 10 bases between. The CDR3 spans 15 residues. Here the CDR3 reads CASSLGDVDKNIQYF. In DNA form, the CDR3 reads TGTGCCAGCAGTTTAGGGGACGTCGACAAAAACATTCAGTACTTC.

This clonotype has a handful of counts. The CDR3 coding sequence is TGTGCCAGCAGTCCCCCGACTCCCTTGGGAATAGTAGAGCAGTACTTC. It is translated as CASSPPTPLGIVEQYF. The rearrangement links TRBV27 to TRBJ2-7; no definite D call. CDR3 length: 16 amino acids. Trimming took 5 bases from V and 7 from J, leaving 24 bases between them. Looked up from germline, CDR1 is MNHEY and CDR2 is SMNVEV (reference sequence).

In its sample, this clonotype was seen many times. The genes are TRBV29-1 and TRBJ2-2, with 7 bases fitting TRBD1. The CDR3 has 13 amino acids. V lost 6 bases to trimming and J lost 7 bases; unmatched junction nucleotides: 8. CDR1 and CDR2 from the germline V gene are SQVTM and ANQGSEA. The CDR3 sequence: CSVPGTVLGELFF. For the CDR3, the DNA is TGCAGCGTCCCGGGGACAGTTCTCGGGGAGCTGTTTTTT.

The J gene is TRBJ2-7, the V gene TRBV28; 7 bases align to TRBD2. Germline assignment: CDR1 MDHEN and CDR2 SYDVKM. The CDR3 has 16 amino acids. V gave up 3 bases and J gave up 0 bases; unmatched junction bases: 8. The CDR3 DNA reads TGTGCCAGCAGTTTCCAGCATCCGGGGGGCTCCTACGAGCAGTACTTC. Residues: CASSFQHPGGSYEQYF.

This chain links TRBV4-3 with TRBJ2-7; 8 nucleotides agree with TRBD2. The CDR3 spans 15 residues. CDR1 is LGHNA, CDR2 YSLEER, per germline. V shed 2 bases, J shed 0 bases, and the junction held 3 bases outside the gene matches. This chain's CDR3 is CASSQLAGLSYEQYF. In DNA, the CDR3 is TGCGCCAGCAGCCAACTAGCGGGTCTCTCCTACGAGCAGTACTTC.

The gene calls are TRBV3-1 and TRBJ2-1; 8 bases agree with TRBD1. V lost 2 bases to trimming and J lost 16 bases; unmatched junction nucleotides: 7. Per the germline V gene, CDR1 is LGHDT and CDR2 is YNNKEL (reference sequence). The CDR3 contains 12 residues. CDR3 coding DNA: TGTGCCAGCAGCCAACTTGACAGGGGATTATTCTTC. This sequence encodes CASSQLDRGLFF.

This chain links TRBV29-1 with TRBJ2-1; D tentatively reads TRBD1 or TRBD2 (5 bases each). Trimming shortened V by 6 bases and J by 2 bases, and 14 bases separated the two germline ends. This CDR3 is built from 14 residues. Per the germline V gene, CDR1 is SQVTM and CDR2 is ANQGSEA. The CDR3 protein is CSVGIRGTYNEQFF. The CDR3 bases are TGCAGCGTAGGAATCCGGGGCACCTACAATGAGCAGTTCTTC.

The chain recombines TRBV6-1 with TRBJ1-1; D not resolved. Per the germline V gene, CDR1 is MNHNS and CDR2 is SASEGT. There are 12 residues in the CDR3. The CDR3: CACGKGHTEAFF. CDR3 nucleotide sequence: TGTGCTTGCGGGAAGGGCCACACTGAAGCTTTCTTT.

This clonotype was seen ten or more times. The chain uses TRBV10-3 and TRBJ2-1; D perhaps matches TRBD2 (6 bases). CDR1 ENHRY and CDR2 SYGVKD come from the germline V gene. V lost 6 bases and J 0 bases, leaving 15 bases between the germline ends. The CDR3 has 16 residues. The CDR3 loop reads CAIRRSGPASYNEQFF. In DNA, the CDR3 is TGTGCCATCAGAAGGAGCGGGCCCGCCTCCTACAATGAGCAGTTCTTC.